This T cell receptor (beta chain) was captured in a study of CD8+CD57+ T cells in acquired aplastic anemia. Study findings and constraints: A significant difference in CD8+ Simpson's diversity between patients and controls was not found.

Patients chosen for sequencing had shown CD8+CD57+ cell expansion by flow cytometry. Template material for TCR beta VDJ and CDR3 profiling consisted of genomic DNA. TCRdb reanalysed the reads using MiXCR and keeps one entry per CDR3 protein. The sample lists around 200,000 distinct CDR3 sequences, roughly 60% occurring once. CDR1 is LGHDT, CDR2 YNNKEL, per germline (reference sequence). Trimming pared 2 bases from V and 4 bases from J, leaving 14 bases between. The CDR3 is 15 amino acids. This clonotype has at least ten counts. Its antigen is undetermined. The sequenced sample consisted of sorted CD4+, CD8+, or CD8+CD57+ T cells (not recorded which) from PBMCs. The origin of this receptor is a human donor with aplastic anemia. The rearrangement links TRBV3-1 to TRBJ1-2; no clear D. Here the CDR3 reads CASSQKPQRSYGYTF. CDR3 nucleotide sequence: TGTGCCAGCAGCCAAAAGCCACAGCGGAGCTATGGCTACACCTTC.